Below are 29 T cell receptor beta chains sequenced from a single sample in a study of PD-1 blockade in classical Hodgkin lymphoma. Brentuximab vedotin exposure varied, and every patient relapsed after autologous stem cell transplantation. Sequenced by immunoSEQ multiplex PCR; TCRdb stores in-frame clones only, minus some. Among approximately 32,000 clones, roughly four fifths were seen once, and the ten largest hold approximately 35%. This material consisted of peripheral blood mononuclear cells (PBMCs), taken at baseline. The receptor source for this set is a human donor with classical Hodgkin lymphoma.

This clone is classed as medium-sized. V and J are TRBV20-1 and TRBJ1-3; D is unclear. V gave up 1 base and J gave up 5 bases, with 3 bases separating them. Germline-derived CDR1 and CDR2 are DFQATT and SNEGSKA (reference sequence). This CDR3 is 11 amino acids long. CDR3: CSARVRNTIYF. The CDR3 DNA sequence: TGCAGTGCTAGAGTCCGAAACACCATATATTTT.

The rearrangement links TRBV6-5 to TRBJ1-5; D might be TRBD1 (6 bases). V was shortened by 0 bases and J by 4 bases, with 10 bases between the two germline ends. CDR1 and CDR2 (germline): MNHEY, SVGAGI. The CDR3 runs to 15 residues. This chain's CDR3 is CASSYSYRANQPQHF. The CDR3 DNA sequence: TGTGCCAGCAGTTACTCTTACAGGGCAAATCAGCCCCAGCATTTT.

This chain links TRBV6-1 with TRBJ1-1, with D uncertain. Trimming removed 6 bases from V and 5 bases from J, with 16 bases in between. Germline CDR1 is MNHNS and CDR2 is SASEGT. The CDR3 has 14 amino acids. In DNA form, the CDR3 reads TGTGCCAGCAGCCTTACAGAGACTAGTACTGAAGCTTTCTTT. It specifies CASSLTETSTEAFF.

The V gene is TRBV6-6, the J gene TRBJ1-5; 7 positions match TRBD1. The CDR3 totals 16 residues. Germline V gene data show CDR1 as MNHNY and CDR2 as SVGAGI (reference sequence). Unmatched junction bases numbered 7, after V lost 2 bases and J lost 3 bases. The CDR3 coding sequence is TGTGCCAGCAGTTACCAAGGACAGGCGGCCAATCAGCCCCAGCATTTT. It specifies CASSYQGQAANQPQHF.

The chain is built from TRBV7-9 and TRBJ2-2; the match to TRBD1 covers 7 bases. CDR3 size: 14 residues. CDR1 and CDR2 (germline): SEHNR, FQNEAQ (reference sequence). V lost 3 bases to trimming and J lost 7 bases; unmatched junction nucleotides: 5. In nucleotides, the CDR3 is TGTGCCAGCAGCTTGACAGGGTATAACGGGGAGCTGTTTTTT. Translated: CASSLTGYNGELFF.

The V gene is TRBV6-5, the J gene TRBJ2-7; weak D call: TRBD2 (6 bases). V was cut by 6 bases and J by 2 bases, with 17 bases left in between. This CDR3 has 15 residues. Germline V gene lookup returns CDR1 MNHEY and CDR2 SVGAGI. The CDR3 sequence is CASSRRLGGTYEQYF. For the CDR3, the DNA is TGTGCCAGCAGCCGCCGTTTGGGGGGTACCTACGAGCAGTACTTC.

The rearrangement links TRBV14 to TRBJ1-2; TRBD1 might be the D (6 bases). This CDR3 is 14 amino acids long. Germline CDR1 SGHDN, CDR2 FVKESK. Trimming left V 1 base short and J 3 bases short, with 9 bases between. CDR3 bases: TGTGCCAGCAGCCAAGGGGGGGCCCACTATGGCTACACCTTC. Its translation is CASSQGGAHYGYTF.

The V and J genes are TRBV6-5 and TRBJ1-6; unclear D gene. This CDR3 comprises 14 residues. Trimming shortened V by 3 bases and J by 8 bases, and 11 bases separated the two germline ends. Germline lookup yields CDR1 MNHEY and CDR2 SVGAGI. CDR3 loop: CASSYSQSYSPLHF. The CDR3 DNA is TGTGCCAGCAGTTATTCCCAGAGTTATTCACCCCTCCACTTT.

The J gene is TRBJ1-1, the V gene TRBV5-1; possible D gene TRBD1, 6 bases. Trimming stripped 4 bases from V and 0 bases from J, with 19 bases between. This CDR3 has 17 residues. Germline V CDR1 and CDR2: SGHRS, YFSETQ. Written as DNA, the CDR3 is TGCGCCAGCAGCAATTATTTGGGGGGGCACTTGAACACTGAAGCTTTCTTT. This gives the protein CASSNYLGGHLNTEAFF.

CDR3 coding DNA: TGTGCCACCCTTAATAACCTTGGGCAGTCGAATGAGCAGTTCTTC. This codes for CATLNNLGQSNEQFF. The rearrangement links TRBV10-3 to TRBJ2-1, with D unclear. The CDR3 is made up of 15 amino acids. Germline CDR1 ENHRY, CDR2 SYGVKD. Trimming took 10 bases from V and 7 from J, leaving 23 bases between them.

This chain connects TRBV30 to TRBJ1-1, with D unclear. Germline CDR1 reads GTSNPN; CDR2 reads SVGIG (reference sequence). CDR3 length equals 13 residues. The V gene lost 1 base and the J gene lost 4 bases, with 10 bases spanning the gap. The CDR3 sequence is CAWSALARTEAFF. The CDR3 DNA is TGTGCCTGGAGTGCGCTCGCCCGCACTGAAGCTTTCTTT.

The chain joins TRBV10-3 to TRBJ2-3; tentatively, D is TRBD2 (6 bases). V gave up 7 bases and J gave up 1 base, with 21 bases separating them. Germline V CDR1 and CDR2: ENHRY, SYGVKD. The CDR3 is made up of 17 amino acids. The chain's CDR3 is CAINGSPTTLGTDTQYF. In nucleotides, the CDR3 is TGTGCCATCAACGGGAGTCCGACTACGTTAGGCACAGATACGCAGTATTTT.

This clone turned up a few times. The J gene is TRBJ2-1, the V gene TRBV7-7, with D perhaps TRBD2 (7 bases). Deletions cut 0 bases from V and 5 bases from J, with 14 bases between. Per germline, CDR1 SSHAT and CDR2 FNYEAQ (reference sequence). This CDR3 is 16 amino acids long. CDR3 sequence reads: CASSLAGGPGDNEQFF. In DNA form, the CDR3 reads TGTGCCAGCAGCTTAGCGGGGGGGCCGGGAGACAATGAGCAGTTCTTC.

This clone was found a few times. The chain recombines TRBV6-5 with TRBJ1-3, with unresolved D. CDR1 and CDR2 from the germline V gene are MNHEY and SVGAGI. The CDR3 is 16 residues long. V was cut by 0 bases and J by 1 base, with 10 bases left in between. For the CDR3, the DNA is TGTGCCAGCAGTTACTCGTATCTAGCATCTGGAAACACCATATATTTT. It encodes CASSYSYLASGNTIYF.

This clone was seen a few times. The genes are TRBV9 and TRBJ1-2; D gene ambiguous. The V end lost 0 bases, the J end lost 3 bases, and 12 bases lay between the germline ends. The CDR3 covers 15 residues. Germline V lookup: CDR1 SGDLS, CDR2 YYNGEE. The CDR3: CASSVATVGYYGYTF. The CDR3 DNA sequence: TGTGCCAGCAGCGTAGCTACGGTGGGCTACTATGGCTACACCTTC.

The chain carries TRBV27 and TRBJ1-3; 8 bases line up with TRBD1. Looked up from germline, CDR1 is MNHEY and CDR2 is SMNVEV (reference sequence). Trimming removed 4 bases from V and 4 bases from J; junction bases left unmatched: 9. There are 16 residues in the CDR3. CDR3 sequence reads: CASSSGQGRRGNTIYF. Written as DNA, the CDR3 is TGTGCCAGCAGTTCTGGACAGGGAAGGCGCGGAAACACCATATATTTT.

This chain connects TRBV14 to TRBJ2-7, with TRBD1 identical over 9 bases. The germline gives CDR1 SGHDN, CDR2 FVKESK. The length of the CDR3 is 17 residues. V lost 2 bases and J lost 6; bases outside the gene matches: 14. CDR3 protein: CASSQNDIHRGQTEQYF. Here the CDR3 DNA reads TGTGCCAGCAGCCAAAACGACATCCACAGGGGGCAGACCGAGCAGTACTTC.

The chain uses TRBV19 and TRBJ2-6, with a possible D match to TRBD2 (6 bases). The CDR3 has 15 amino acids. With 6 bases removed from V and 0 bases from J, the gap between germline ends came to 9 bases. The germline CDR1 and CDR2 sequences are LNHDA and SQIVND (reference sequence). CDR3 sequence (DNA): TGTGCCAGTAGCGGGACTTTCTCTGGGGCCAACGTCCTGACTTTC. Protein product: CASSGTFSGANVLTF.

This chain uses TRBV10-3 with TRBJ1-1, with 9 bases aligning to TRBD1. CDR3 length equals 18 residues. V was pared by 0 bases and J by 7 bases, with 15 bases of the junction left unmatched. Germline V CDR1 and CDR2: ENHRY, SYGVKD. DNA for the CDR3: TGTGCCATCAGTGAGTCCCCGGGACAGGGAACGGTCCAGGATGAAGCTTTCTTT. It encodes CAISESPGQGTVQDEAFF.

This rearrangement joins TRBV10-1 to TRBJ1-5, with D tentatively TRBD1 (5 bases). The germline CDR1 and CDR2 sequences are WNHNN and SYGVQD (reference sequence). The CDR3 spans 17 residues. V shed 4 bases and J shed 1 base, with 17 bases lying between them. CDR3 nucleotides: TGCGCCAGCAGTGGCTGGGGAGGGGATACAAGCAATCAGCCCCAGCATTTT. Protein product: CASSGWGGDTSNQPQHF.

This clone was seen just once. The chain employs TRBV7-2 and TRBJ2-5; D possibly corresponds to TRBD2 (5 bases). CDR3 length: 14 amino acids. V lost 2 bases, J lost 1 base, and 8 bases lay in between. Germline V gene lookup returns CDR1 SGHTA and CDR2 FQGNSA. The CDR3 sequence is CASSLRGFQETQYF. For the CDR3, the DNA is TGTGCCAGCAGCTTACGCGGGTTCCAAGAGACCCAGTACTTC.

This chain links TRBV10-3 with TRBJ1-3; no definite D call. Looked up from germline, CDR1 is ENHRY and CDR2 is SYGVKD. V gave up 1 base and J gave up 3 bases, with 7 bases separating them. This CDR3 spans 14 amino acids. CDR3 region: CAISEWTVGNTIYF. The CDR3 coding sequence is TGTGCCATCAGTGAGTGGACGGTTGGAAACACCATATATTTT.

The CDR3 DNA reads as TGTGCCAGCAGCTTAGCGCTTGGTAGCGGGGGGGCCCGGGAGACCCAGTACTTC. It translates to CASSLALGSGGARETQYF. The rearrangement joins TRBV7-2 to TRBJ2-5, with 11 bases fitting TRBD2. Germline values: CDR1 SGHTA, CDR2 FQGNSA. The CDR3 runs 18 residues. Unmatched junction bases numbered 11, after V lost 0 bases and J lost 5 bases.

CDR3 sequence reads: CASSSLGLEKLFF. The CDR3 nucleotides read TGTGCCAGTAGTTCGCTAGGGTTGGAAAAACTGTTTTTT. The J gene is TRBJ1-4, the V gene TRBV19, with unresolved D. The ends were cut back, 5 bases at V and 8 bases at J, with 12 bases in the middle. Per the germline V gene, CDR1 is LNHDA and CDR2 is SQIVND (reference sequence). This CDR3 is 13 amino acids long.

This clone showed up just a few times. The chain employs TRBV6-1 and TRBJ2-6; D is perhaps TRBD2 (6 bases). Trimming took off 6 bases at V and 1 base at J, with 10 bases between the two ends. This CDR3 is 15 amino acids long. CDR1 and CDR2 (germline): MNHNS, SASEGT. CDR3: CASSPRGSGANVLTF. The CDR3, as DNA: TGTGCCAGCAGCCCTCGGGGGTCTGGGGCCAACGTCCTGACTTTC.

The DNA for the CDR3 is TGTGCCAGTAGTATGGGGACAGATTCACCCCTCCACTTT. This gives the protein CASSMGTDSPLHF. The chain carries TRBV19 and TRBJ1-6; 7 positions match TRBD1. The V and J ends lost 3 bases and 8 bases, in that order; junction bases with no gene match: 1. CDR3 length equals 13 residues. Looked up from germline, CDR1 is LNHDA and CDR2 is SQIVND (reference sequence).

As to this clone: The junction departs from the called germline gene at one end, perhaps through a read error. V and J are TRBV5-1 and TRBJ2-5; TRBD1 aligns across 7 bases. The CDR3 runs 14 residues. Germline lookup yields CDR1 SGHRS and CDR2 YFSETQ. The DNA of the CDR3 is TGCGCCAGCAGCCCAGGGACAGAACAAGAGGCCCAGTACTTC. Amino acids: CASSPGTEQEAQYF.

The V call is TRBV12-5, the J call TRBJ1-1; D gene unclear. V was cut by 0 bases and J by 2 bases, with 4 bases left in between. The CDR3 runs 13 residues. In germline, CDR1 is LGHNT, CDR2 FRNRAP. The CDR3: CASGLVTNTEAFF. The CDR3 DNA follows: TGTGCTAGTGGTTTGGTCACCAACACTGAAGCTTTCTTT.

The rearrangement joins TRBV7-9 to TRBJ1-2; D remains unclear. CDR1 SEHNR and CDR2 FQNEAQ come from the germline V gene (reference sequence). Deletions cut 5 bases from V and 8 bases from J, with 18 bases between. This CDR3 spans 14 amino acids. DNA for the CDR3: TGTGCCAGCAGCCCCGAGGTGACACCCAAAGGCTACACCTTC. It codes for CASSPEVTPKGYTF.